This T cell receptor beta chain was sequenced during a study of blood T cell repertoires in COVID-19. At the level of the study: Samples representing acute and convalescent COVID-19 were sourced from the United States, Italy and Spain.

This CDR3 is built from 13 residues. The ends lost 3 bases at V and 4 bases at J; junction bases unmatched: 0. Germline CDR1 SGHRS, CDR2 YFSETQ. How the authors handled the data: Estimation of nucleated cell counts relied on the amplification of reference gene primers. Sequencing was performed with immunoSEQ multiplex PCR; in TCRdb, only in-frame clones are kept and a portion is missing. V and J calls plus clone size are reproduced from that table; the DNA served to infer D and trimming. The data hold 97,000 or so clones, with approximately 82% observed a single time. Comment on this clone: Distinct nucleotide sequences in the sample also encode this CDR3.

The source material was peripheral blood. This chain links TRBV5-1 with TRBJ1-1; TRBD1 matches at 10 bases. The sequence was collected from a man between 65 and 85 years old with acute or convalescent COVID-19. CDR3 in DNA: TGCGCCAGCAGCTGGACAGGGGGCACTGAAGCTTTCTTT. It specifies CASSWTGGTEAFF.